This TCR beta chain was observed in a study of shared clonotypes between healthy human individuals. Using immunoSEQ multiplex PCR, the repertoire was profiled, and TCRdb retains in-frame clones only, with some absent. Of about 2.1 million clones listed, more than 85% are singletons. Germline V gives CDR1 SEHNR, CDR2 FQNEAQ (reference sequence). The CDR3 totals 18 residues. Trimming at V came to 1 base and at J to 3 bases, leaving 8 bases not matched to a gene. As concerns this clone: What it binds is not known.

CD8 cells regarded as naive lacked CD45RO, were positively chosen for CCR7, and omitted terminally differentiated effector memory CD45RA+ cells. Study-wide results and limits: Sequencing depth was a factor that was expected to affect clonotype sharing among donors. Clonotypes which were not shared had lower generation probabilities than clonotypes that all four donors shared.

This TCR was recovered from a man aged 18 to 30 in good health. Some clones in this sample may be carry-over from other donors' samples. This chain joins TRBV7-9 and TRBJ2-4; TRBD1 aligns across 11 bases. Sample: naive CD8+ T cells from PBMCs. The CDR3 region has the DNA TGTGCCAGCAGCTTAGTGCTAGGGGACAGGGGGGACAAAAACATTCAGTACTTC. Encoded protein: CASSLVLGDRGDKNIQYF.